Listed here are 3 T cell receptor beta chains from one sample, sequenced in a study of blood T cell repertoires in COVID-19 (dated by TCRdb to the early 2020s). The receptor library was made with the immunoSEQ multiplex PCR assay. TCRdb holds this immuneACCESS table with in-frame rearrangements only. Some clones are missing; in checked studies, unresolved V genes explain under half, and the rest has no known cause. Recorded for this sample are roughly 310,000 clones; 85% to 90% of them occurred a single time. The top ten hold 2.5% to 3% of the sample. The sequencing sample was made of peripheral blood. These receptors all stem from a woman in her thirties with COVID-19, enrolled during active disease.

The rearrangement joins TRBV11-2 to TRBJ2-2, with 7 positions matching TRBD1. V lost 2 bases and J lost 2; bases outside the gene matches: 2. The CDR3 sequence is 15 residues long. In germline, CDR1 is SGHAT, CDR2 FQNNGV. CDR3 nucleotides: TGTGCCAGCAGCTTAAACAGGGGAAACACCGGGGAGCTGTTTTTT. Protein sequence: CASSLNRGNTGELFF.

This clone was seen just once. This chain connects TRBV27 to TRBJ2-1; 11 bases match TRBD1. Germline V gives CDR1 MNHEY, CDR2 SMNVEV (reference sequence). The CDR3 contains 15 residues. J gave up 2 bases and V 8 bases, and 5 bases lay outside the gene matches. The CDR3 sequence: CASAGTGGPYNEQFF. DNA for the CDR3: TGTGCCAGCGCCGGGACAGGGGGTCCCTACAATGAGCAGTTCTTC.

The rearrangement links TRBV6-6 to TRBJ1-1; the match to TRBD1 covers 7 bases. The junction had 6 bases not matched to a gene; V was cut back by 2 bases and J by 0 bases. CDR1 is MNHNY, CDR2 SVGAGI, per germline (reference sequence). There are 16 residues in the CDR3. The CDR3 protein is CASSYGTGVLNTEAFF. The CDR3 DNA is TGTGCCAGCAGTTACGGTACAGGGGTCTTGAACACTGAAGCTTTCTTT.